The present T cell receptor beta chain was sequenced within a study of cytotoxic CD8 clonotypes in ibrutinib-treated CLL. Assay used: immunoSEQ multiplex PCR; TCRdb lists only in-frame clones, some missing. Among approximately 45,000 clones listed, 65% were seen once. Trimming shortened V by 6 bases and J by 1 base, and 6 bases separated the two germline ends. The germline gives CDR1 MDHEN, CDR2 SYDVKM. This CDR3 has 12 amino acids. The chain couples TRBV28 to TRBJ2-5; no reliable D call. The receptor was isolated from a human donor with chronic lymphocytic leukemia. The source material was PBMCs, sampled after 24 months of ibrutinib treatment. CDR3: CASSQVQETQYF. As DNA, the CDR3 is TGTGCCAGCAGCCAGGTCCAAGAGACCCAGTACTTC. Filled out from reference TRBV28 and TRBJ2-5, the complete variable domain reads DVKVTQSSRYLVKRTGEKVFLECVQDMDHENMFWYRQDPGLGLRLIYFSYDVKMKEKGDIPEGYSVSREKKERFSLILESASTNQTSMYLCASSQVQETQYFGPGTRLLVL.